Presented here are 28 T cell receptor beta chains from one specimen sequenced in a study of monozygotic twins with inflammatory bowel disease (dated by TCRdb to the late 2010s). To prepare the library, 5' RACE was applied. The sequencer was an Illumina HiSeq 2500. Reprocessed by TCRdb, the reads give a single entry per CDR3 protein sequence, without DNA. The sample's clone listing holds over 120,000 distinct CDR3 sequences. The ten largest clones add up to over 1% of the sample. Material for sequencing was blood. The receptor set was obtained from a human donor with ulcerative colitis or Crohn's disease, or a healthy co-twin of an affected twin (not recorded which).

This chain connects TRBV4-3 to TRBJ2-3; TCRdb's D call, TRBD1, is unchecked because there is no DNA. CDR3 length: 16 amino acids. Per the germline V gene, CDR1 is LGHNA and CDR2 is YSLEER. This chain's CDR3 is CASSQDLRVGTDTQYF.

This chain uses TRBV5-4 with TRBJ2-7. Per the germline V gene, CDR1 is SGHNT and CDR2 is YYREEE (reference sequence). The CDR3 is made up of 12 amino acids. The chain's CDR3 is CASRYGSYEQYF.

The CDR3 sequence: CASSLIQGATGELFF. V is TRBV7-7 and J is TRBJ2-2; the D call of TRBD1 rests on TCRdb alone, since no DNA is present to check it. Germline CDR1 is SSHAT and CDR2 is FNYEAQ (reference sequence). This CDR3 is built from 15 residues.

This rearrangement joins TRBV5-1 to TRBJ2-3; TCRdb calls TRBD2, which cannot be checked without DNA. Germline assignment: CDR1 SGHRS and CDR2 YFSETQ. CDR3 size: 18 residues. CDR3 region: CASSLGLAGGESTDTQYF.

The chain combines TRBV12-3 or TRBV12-4 with TRBJ1-1. The CDR3 sequence is 13 residues long. CDR3 region: CASSLASTSEAFF.

The chain combines TRBV4-2 with TRBJ2-5; TCRdb's D gene call, TRBD2, goes unchecked for lack of DNA. The CDR3 covers 14 residues. Germline V gives CDR1 LGHNA, CDR2 YNFKEQ. This CDR3 reads CASSQEDRGETQYF.

This chain uses TRBV28 with TRBJ1-6; the TCRdb call, TRBD1, lacks DNA for checking. CDR3 length: 16 amino acids. Germline values: CDR1 MDHEN, CDR2 SYDVKM. The CDR3 reads CASSLDRASYNSPLHF. The variable domain in full, completed from reference TRBV28 and TRBJ1-6, reads DVKVTQSSRYLVKRTGEKVFLECVQDMDHENMFWYRQDPGLGLRLIYFSYDVKMKEKGDIPEGYSVSREKKERFSLILESASTNQTSMYLCASSLDRASYNSPLHFGNGTRLTVT.

The chain has TRBV5-6 and TRBJ2-1; TCRdb calls TRBD2, which cannot be checked without DNA. There are 19 residues in the CDR3. CDR1 and CDR2 (germline): SGHDT, YYEEEE. The CDR3 reads CASSLWTSGPGSSYNEQFF.

The J gene is TRBJ1-1, the V gene TRBV11-1. Germline assignment: CDR1 SGHAT and CDR2 FQDESV (reference sequence). The CDR3 loop spans 12 amino acids. The CDR3 spells CASMTGGTEAFF.

J is TRBJ2-5 and V is TRBV14; TCRdb's D call, TRBD2, is unchecked because there is no DNA. This CDR3 is 15 amino acids long. In germline, CDR1 is SGHDN, CDR2 FVKESK. The CDR3 sequence: CASSQESARMETQYF.

This chain uses TRBV5-4 with TRBJ1-1; the TCRdb call, TRBD1, lacks DNA for checking. The length of the CDR3 is 15 residues. Germline values: CDR1 SGHNT, CDR2 YYREEE (reference sequence). This CDR3 is CASSLMDRANTEAFF. The variable domain in full, with the rest retrieved from reference TRBV5-4 and TRBJ1-1, is ETGVTQSPTHLIKTRGQQVTLRCSSQSGHNTVSWYQQALGQGPQFIFQYYREEENGRGNFPPRFSGLQFPNYSSELNVNALELDDSALYLCASSLMDRANTEAFFGQGTRLTVV.

V and J are TRBV5-8 and TRBJ2-1. This CDR3 has 12 residues. Germline-derived CDR1 and CDR2 are SGHTS and YDEGEE. This CDR3 reads CASSPKLNEQFF. Using reference TRBV5-8 and TRBJ2-1 for the parts outside the CDR3, the full variable domain is EAGVTQSPTHLIKTRGQQATLRCSPISGHTSVYWYQQALGLGLQFLLWYDEGEERNRGNFPPRFSGRQFPNYSSELNVNALELEDSALYLCASSPKLNEQFFGPGTRLTVL.

This chain uses TRBV7-9 with TRBJ2-7; TCRdb designates TRBD1, a call that cannot be tested without DNA. The CDR3 is made up of 16 amino acids. CDR1 is SEHNR, CDR2 FQNEAQ, per germline (reference sequence). The chain's CDR3 is CASSPTGTLRHYEQYF. The full variable domain, rest sourced from reference TRBV7-9 and TRBJ2-7, is DTGVSQNPRHKITKRGQNVTFRCDPISEHNRLYWYRQTLGQGPEFLTYFQNEAQLEKSRLLSDRFSAERPKGSFSTLEIQRTEQGDSAMYLCASSPTGTLRHYEQYFGPGTRLTVT.

This chain uses TRBV29-1 with TRBJ1-1. Germline CDR1 and CDR2: SQVTM and ANQGSEA. CDR3 length: 13 amino acids. The CDR3 is CSVELGSLLEAFF.

The chain employs TRBV20-1 and TRBJ2-7; absent DNA, TCRdb's TRBD1 call cannot be checked. This CDR3 is 16 amino acids long. Germline-derived CDR1 and CDR2 are DFQATT and SNEGSKA (reference sequence). CDR3 loop: CSAIPGTGPTYYEQYF.

V is TRBV27 and J is TRBJ2-3; the D gene TCRdb calls, TRBD2, cannot be checked with no DNA. This CDR3 is built from 20 residues. Germline V gives CDR1 MNHEY, CDR2 SMNVEV (reference sequence). CDR3 sequence reads: CASSLYPPRLAGGGVDTQYF.

J is TRBJ2-7 and V is TRBV28. The CDR3 loop spans 14 amino acids. Looked up from germline, CDR1 is MDHEN and CDR2 is SYDVKM. CDR3 loop: CASSLSRYSTEQYF.

The chain combines TRBV9 with TRBJ2-5; TCRdb lists TRBD2, though no DNA is available to test this call. Per the germline V gene, CDR1 is SGDLS and CDR2 is YYNGEE. This CDR3 comprises 18 residues. This CDR3 reads CASSDGLAGSSPRETQYF.

V is TRBV5-4 and J is TRBJ2-1; the TCRdb D gene call, TRBD2, has no DNA to confirm it. CDR1 is SGHNT and CDR2 is YYREEE in the germline V gene (reference sequence). This CDR3 comprises 16 residues. CDR3 region: CASSEGTSGNYNEQFF.

The rearrangement uses TRBV20-1 and TRBJ2-5; TCRdb outputs TRBD2, but without DNA this stays unchecked. The CDR3 covers 13 residues. Germline CDR1 and CDR2: DFQATT and SNEGSKA (reference sequence). CDR3 residues: CSARPGGQETQYF.

The genes are TRBV7-2 and TRBJ2-7; TCRdb selects TRBD2, and the lack of DNA leaves this call unchecked. In germline, CDR1 is SGHTA, CDR2 FQGNSA. This CDR3 comprises 15 residues. Here the CDR3 reads CASSYTSGPSYEQYF.

The chain is built from TRBV5-5 and TRBJ2-1; without DNA, the TCRdb call of TRBD2 cannot be checked. Per the germline V gene, CDR1 is SGHKS and CDR2 is YYEKEE (reference sequence). CDR3 size: 16 residues. Here the CDR3 reads CASSSRTSGSANEQFF.

This chain joins TRBV30 and TRBJ2-7. Germline V gene lookup returns CDR1 GTSNPN and CDR2 SVGIG (reference sequence). CDR3 size: 12 residues. The CDR3 loop reads CAWSSPPGTGNF.

The chain links TRBV30 to TRBJ2-3. The germline V gene encodes CDR1 GTSNPN and CDR2 SVGIG (reference sequence). The CDR3 length is 19 residues. The CDR3: CAWSVFSGSFEISTDTQYF.

The genes are TRBV7-3 and TRBJ2-7; TCRdb's D gene call, TRBD1, goes unchecked for lack of DNA. CDR1 and CDR2 (germline): SGHTA, FQGTGA. The CDR3 loop spans 15 amino acids. Here the CDR3 reads CASSYSGAGVYEQYF.

The genes are TRBV7-9 and TRBJ2-3; there is no DNA to check the TCRdb D call of TRBD2. The CDR3 spans 13 residues. Germline V gene data show CDR1 as SEHNR and CDR2 as FQNEAQ (reference sequence). The CDR3: CASSPRTADTQYF.

V is TRBV25-1 and J is TRBJ2-7. In germline, CDR1 is MGHDK, CDR2 SYGVNS. The CDR3 contains 15 residues. This CDR3 reads CASSEDRGPSGEQYF.

The V and J genes are TRBV28 and TRBJ2-5; TCRdb's D gene call, TRBD2, goes unchecked for lack of DNA. CDR3 size: 15 residues. Per germline, CDR1 MDHEN and CDR2 SYDVKM. The CDR3 region is CASSLWSSGQETQYF.